The clone carrying this T cell receptor beta chain came up many times. Antigen: not known. An end of the junction does not agree with germline; a read error may underlie this. This sample is part of a study of CD8 T cells in ankylosing spondylitis. Study findings and constraints: Made up of eight highly homologous variants, a TCR beta motif appeared characteristic of ankylosing spondylitis blood.

One entry per CDR3 protein, called by TCRdb with MiXCR from the 5' RACE reads. The sample shows fewer than 400,000 distinct CDR3 sequences, approximately 20% of them seen only once. The clonotype comes from a male donor with ankylosing spondylitis. The source material was blood, either unsorted or a sorted T cell fraction (not recorded which).

The CDR3 sequence is CASSLTAANTGELFF. CDR3 in DNA: TGTGCTAGCAGCTTGACGGCCGCGAACACCGGGGAGCTGTTTTTT. The chain links TRBV7-7 to TRBJ2-2; D call uncertain. Germline loops: CDR1 SSHAT, CDR2 FNYEAQ (reference sequence). CDR3 size: 15 residues. The full variable domain, its missing parts supplied by reference TRBV7-7 and TRBJ2-2, is GAGVSQSPRYKVTKRGQDVTLRCDPISSHATLYWYQQALGQGPEFLTYFNYEAQPDKSGLPSDRFSAERPEGSISTLTIQRTEQRDSAMYRCASSLTAANTGELFFGEGSRLTVL.